This T cell receptor (beta chain) was observed in a study of tumor and adjacent non-tumor tissue in lung cancer (dated by TCRdb to between 2018 and 2020). Broadly, across the study: Patients with adenocarcinoma (around eleven), squamous cell carcinoma (2) and small cell lung cancer (1) were included in the cohort. For each patient, one tumor sample and one normal lung sample were taken, giving 25 to 30 paired specimens that underwent TCRbeta CDR3 sequencing. The study compared bulk TCRbeta repertoires between lung tumor tissue and matched distant non-tumor lung tissue from over twelve lung cancer patients. Sequencing generated a total of more than 95,000,000 productive TCRbeta reads, averaging around 4 million reads per sample. The 15 or so patients were aged roughly 31 to 85 years, included about ten men and 5 women, and had TNM stage I to III disease.

RNA was isolated from bulk unsorted tissue, and RNA quality was assessed with a NanoDrop ND-1000 and an Agilent 2100. Distant non-tumor tissue taken more than 3 cm from the tumor edge was used as the normal lung sample. All donors had newly diagnosed lung cancer, had not received prior chemotherapy, and were admitted for thoracic surgery in China between August and November 2014. Patients who had received previous radiotherapy or chemotherapy, or who had another concurrent cancer, were excluded from the study. Pieces of surgical tissue measuring roughly 1-2.2 cm3 were kept in RNAlater solution and stored at -80 degrees C until use. Library preparation employed multiplex PCR. The sample was run on an Illumina HiSeq 2500. TCRbeta libraries were built by three rounds of nested PCR using primers (Table S4), following protocols modified from ARM-PCR. PCR products of 200-500 bp were gel-excised and purified with the QIAquick gel extraction kit before sequencing. The published analysis was carried out like this. Reads were cleaned using Trimmomatic, were merged into complete CDR3 sequences using FLASH, and were assigned to V(D)J germline segments using MiTCR. Clonal diversity was calculated as the inverse Simpson's index using VDJtools. A read counted as productive if the sequence was in-frame and lacked a premature stop codon. TCRdb cleaned the public reads at Q25 with fastp, built clones with MiXCR and kept in-frame beta chains. Identical CDR3 protein sequences are pooled into one entry, listed with their most common genes and DNA. These V and J calls rely on TCRdb rather than the paper's analysis. The sample profile shows approximately 47,000 distinct CDR3 sequences; less than 70% of them were found once. The ten biggest clones cover about 30% of the sample.

Concerning this clonotype itself: The antigen it recognizes is unknown. Its ends do not fully match the called genes, so a read error is possible.

What the research found in general, with its limitations: Because peripheral blood was not sequenced, blood TCRbeta repertoires in the lung cancer patients of the study were not examined. TCR diversity was significantly higher in younger patients, and higher tumor TCR diversity was associated with shorter overall and disease-free survival. The methods do not name the sequencing platform or mention unique molecular identifiers. The cohort had only about 16 patients, and the authors noted that larger samples and more detailed clinical data are needed. A significantly larger cumulative share of the repertoire was made up by the top 100 clones in normal lung than in tumor tissue. Tumor tissue showed significantly higher TCR diversity (inverse Simpson) than normal lung tissue, at 431.37 vs 166.20 (P = 0.0075, Mann-Whitney U test).

The sequenced sample was distant non-tumor lung tissue. The sequence came from a woman between 70 and 85 years old with non-small cell lung cancer.

The bases read TGTGTCAGCAGCTTCGAAGCGGATCGGTATGAGCAGTACTTC. It codes for CVSSFEADRYEQYF. The chain couples TRBV11-1 to TRBJ2-7; tentative D gene TRBD2, with 5 bases matching. From its cysteine to its phenylalanine, the CDR3 spans 14 amino acids. Of all the DNA, just the CDR3 is kept, 42 bases in frame from base 1. Taken from the germline V gene (reference sequence), the CDR1 and CDR2 loops are SGHAT and FQDESV.